This TCR beta chain originates from a study of blood T cells in healthy people across ages (dated by TCRdb to the mid-2010s). Turning to the overall study: In model experiments, template switching captured roughly one uniquely barcoded TCR beta cDNA molecule for every two T cells. Using deep sequencing normalized with unique cDNA molecular identifiers, the study measured how TCR beta repertoire diversity changes with age. The donors were split into four age groups: young (average approximately 16 years), middle-aged (around 37), aged (62) and long-lived (under 90). To avoid experimental bias, donors of different ages were randomly spread across the sequencing lanes. The study analyzed two additional independent replicas of 1 million unique cDNA reads from the same blood draw for two donors, one aged 18 to 29 and one aged 80 or older.

The receptor library was made with 5' RACE. Sequencer: Illumina HiSeq 2500. A second about 7 to 12 cycle PCR used a sample-barcoded 5' primer and a J-beta primer mix. A unique molecular identifier was introduced onto each TCR beta cDNA molecule by a template-switch 5' adaptor carrying 12 random nucleotides. At least 3 million CDR3-containing paired-end reads were obtained from each sample. First-strand cDNA was synthesized from all RNA with the Mint cDNA synthesis kit, primed by a TRBC-specific oligonucleotide. After uracil-DNA glycosylase treatment, a first 18-cycle PCR used universal primers M1SS and BC2_uni_R on all cDNA. The authors processed their data as follows. For normalization, 1 million high-quality reads, each with a distinct molecular identifier, were randomly selected from each sample. Reads with shared molecular identifiers were discarded instead of being binned into consensus sequences. MiTCR, set to a Q25 quality threshold and the strictest error-elimination algorithm, was used for CDR3 identification, clonotype clustering and error correction. A nonparametric unseen species model with Euler transformation was used to estimate a lower bound on total TCR beta diversity. TCRdb's own reprocessing of the public reads used fastp at Q25 and MiXCR and kept productive beta chains. Rows are unified per CDR3 protein, each entry keeping the most common DNA and genes. What appears here as the V and J calls and clone size reflects TCRdb's work, not the paper's. The sample records about a million distinct CDR3 sequences, roughly 51% of which are singletons. Roughly 23% of the sample belongs to the ten largest clones.

On the study overall, not on this receptor specifically: Compared with the aged group, the long-lived group had more naive CD4+ T cells, fewer expanded clones and increased TCR diversity, a pattern suggesting age selection. Estimates of total diversity based on one million sequenced T cells were regarded as lower bounds and as underestimates. Because profiling used bulk unsorted PBMCs, naive and antigen-experienced compartments could not be compared conclusively. Observed TCR beta diversity per million T cells fell roughly linearly with age, and a significant reduction was already apparent by age around 36. Observed TCR beta diversity correlated strongly with the percentage of naive T cells measured by flow cytometry. Because the CMV infection status of the donors was unknown, age-related changes in expanded clonotypes may potentially have been confounded.

From the cysteine through the phenylalanine, the CDR3 covers 14 amino acids. Just the 42-base CDR3 DNA is kept, in frame starting at base 1. CDR1 and CDR2 are read off the germline V gene as ENHRY and SYGVKD. Donors were roughly 40 systemically healthy Caucasian individuals from Russia aged roughly 6 to 100 years. Each donor gave 8.5 to 10 milliliters of peripheral blood, collected into EDTA-treated Vacutainer tubes. Ficoll-Paque density-gradient centrifugation was used to isolate PBMCs, with at least 6 million obtained per sample. Total RNA was extracted from PBMCs with Trizol reagent, with at least 5 micrograms obtained per sample. For every donor, flow cytometry on a PBMC aliquot measured the percentage of naive CD45RAhigh/CD27high T cells. Remarks on this clonotype: Its antigen is currently not known. The junction departs from germline at one end; a sequencing error may be responsible.

This chain joins TRBV10-3 to TRBJ1-2; a weak D assignment points to TRBD1 (5 bases agree). What was sequenced was blood. The clonotype originates from an older woman in good health. The nucleotide sequence is TGTGCCATCAGTGAGTTTGGGACTAACTATGGCCACACCTTC. Its coded protein is CAISEFGTNYGHTF.